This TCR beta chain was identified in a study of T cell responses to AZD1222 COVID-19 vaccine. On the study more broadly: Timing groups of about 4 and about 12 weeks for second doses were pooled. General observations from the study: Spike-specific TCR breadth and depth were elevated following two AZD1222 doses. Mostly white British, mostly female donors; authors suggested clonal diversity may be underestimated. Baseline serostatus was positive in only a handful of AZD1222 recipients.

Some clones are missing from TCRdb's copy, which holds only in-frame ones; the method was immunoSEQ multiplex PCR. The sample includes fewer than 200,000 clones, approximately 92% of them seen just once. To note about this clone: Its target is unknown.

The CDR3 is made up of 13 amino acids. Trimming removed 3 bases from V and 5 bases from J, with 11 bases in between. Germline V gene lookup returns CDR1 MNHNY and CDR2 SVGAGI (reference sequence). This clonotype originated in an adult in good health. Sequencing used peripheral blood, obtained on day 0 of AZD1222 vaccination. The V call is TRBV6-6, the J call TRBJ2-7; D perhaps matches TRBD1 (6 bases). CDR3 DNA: TGTGCCAGCAGTTATACGGACAGAAACGAGCAGTACTTC. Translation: CASSYTDRNEQYF.